This record concerns one TCR beta chain sequence. Germline lookup yields CDR1 SEHNR and CDR2 FQNEAQ (reference sequence). CDR3 length equals 16 residues. These data come from a study of CXCR3-negative and CXCR3-positive naive CD8 T cells. In preparing the TRB cDNA libraries, 5' RACE with UMI labels was used. One entry per CDR3 protein, without DNA, is what TCRdb gives after re-calling the 5' RACE reads. Its table lists around 50,000 distinct CDR3 sequences. Sequenced input: naive CXCR3- CD8+ T cells from blood. Subset specified: CD45RO-CCR7+CD27+CD95- naive CD8+ T cells lacking CXCR3 (TNR3-). The source of this sequence is a human donor in good health. Some clones in this sample may be carry-over from other donors' samples. V and J are TRBV7-9 and TRBJ2-1; TCRdb designates TRBD1, a call that cannot be tested without DNA. CDR3 loop: CASSPDSDTSYNEQFF.